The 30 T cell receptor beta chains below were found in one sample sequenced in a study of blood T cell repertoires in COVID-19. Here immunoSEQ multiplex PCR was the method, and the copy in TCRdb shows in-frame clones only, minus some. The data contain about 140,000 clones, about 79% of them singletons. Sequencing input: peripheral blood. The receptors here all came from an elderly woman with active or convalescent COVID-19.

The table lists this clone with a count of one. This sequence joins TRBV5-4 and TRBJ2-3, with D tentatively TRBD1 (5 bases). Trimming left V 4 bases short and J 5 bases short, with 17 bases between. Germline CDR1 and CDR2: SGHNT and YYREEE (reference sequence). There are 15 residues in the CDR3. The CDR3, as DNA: TGTGCCAGCAGCACATGGGGCAGGGCAGGAGATACGCAGTATTTT. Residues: CASSTWGRAGDTQYF.

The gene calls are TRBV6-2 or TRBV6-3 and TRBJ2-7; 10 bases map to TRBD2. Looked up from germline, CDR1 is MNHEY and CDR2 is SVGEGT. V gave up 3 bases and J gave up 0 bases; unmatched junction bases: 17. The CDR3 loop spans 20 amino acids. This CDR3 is CASSYTTSGDHPLISYEQYF. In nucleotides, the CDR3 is TGTGCCAGCAGTTATACAACTAGCGGGGACCACCCATTAATCTCCTACGAGCAGTACTTC.

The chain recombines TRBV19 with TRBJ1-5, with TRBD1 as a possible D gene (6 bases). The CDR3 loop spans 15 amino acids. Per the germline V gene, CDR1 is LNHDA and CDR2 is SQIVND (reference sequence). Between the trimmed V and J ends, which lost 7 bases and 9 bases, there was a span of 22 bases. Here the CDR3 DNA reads TGTGCCAGTAACCCCCAGACCAGGGGAATAGGGCCCCAGCATTTT. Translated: CASNPQTRGIGPQHF.

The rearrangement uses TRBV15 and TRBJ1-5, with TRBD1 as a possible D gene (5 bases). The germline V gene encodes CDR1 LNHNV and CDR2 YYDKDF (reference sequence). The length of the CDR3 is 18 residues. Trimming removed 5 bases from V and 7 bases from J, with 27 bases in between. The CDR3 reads CATSGWLTGLGSLQPQHF. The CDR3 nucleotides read TGTGCCACCAGCGGGTGGCTAACAGGCCTAGGTTCCCTGCAGCCCCAGCATTTT.

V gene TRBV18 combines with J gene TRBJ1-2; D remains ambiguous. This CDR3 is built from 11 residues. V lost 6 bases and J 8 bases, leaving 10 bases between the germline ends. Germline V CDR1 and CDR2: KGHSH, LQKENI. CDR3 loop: CASSQSGGYTF. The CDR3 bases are TGTGCCAGCTCCCAAAGTGGCGGCTACACCTTC.

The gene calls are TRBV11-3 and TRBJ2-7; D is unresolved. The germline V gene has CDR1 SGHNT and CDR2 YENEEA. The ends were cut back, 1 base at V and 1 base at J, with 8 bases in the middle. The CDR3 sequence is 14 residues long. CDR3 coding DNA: TGTGCCAGCAGCTTAGGTCAGGCATCCTACGAGCAGTACTTC. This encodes CASSLGQASYEQYF.

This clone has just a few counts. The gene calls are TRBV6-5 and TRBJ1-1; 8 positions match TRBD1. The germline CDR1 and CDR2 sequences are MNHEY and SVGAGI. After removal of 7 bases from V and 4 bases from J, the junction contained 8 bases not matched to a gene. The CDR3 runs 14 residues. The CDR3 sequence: CASKRTGFFTEAFF. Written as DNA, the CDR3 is TGTGCCAGCAAACGGACAGGGTTTTTCACTGAAGCTTTCTTT.

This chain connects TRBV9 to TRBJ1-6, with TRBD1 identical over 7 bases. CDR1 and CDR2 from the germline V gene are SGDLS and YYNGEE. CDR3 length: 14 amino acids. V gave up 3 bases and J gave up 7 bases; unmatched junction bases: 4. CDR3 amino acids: CASSATTGNSPLHF. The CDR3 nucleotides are TGTGCCAGCAGCGCAACGACAGGGAATTCACCCCTCCACTTT.

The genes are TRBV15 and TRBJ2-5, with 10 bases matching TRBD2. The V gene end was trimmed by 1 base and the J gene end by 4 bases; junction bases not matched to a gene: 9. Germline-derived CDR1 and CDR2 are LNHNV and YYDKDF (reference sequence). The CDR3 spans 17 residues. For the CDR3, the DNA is TGTGCCACCAGCAGAGGTGCAGCGGGGGGGTCCATAGAGACCCAGTACTTC. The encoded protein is CATSRGAAGGSIETQYF.

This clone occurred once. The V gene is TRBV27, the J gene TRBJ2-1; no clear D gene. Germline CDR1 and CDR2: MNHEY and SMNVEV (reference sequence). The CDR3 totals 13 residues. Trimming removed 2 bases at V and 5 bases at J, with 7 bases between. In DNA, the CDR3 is TGTGCCAGCAGTTTAAGTCAGAACAATGAGCAGTTCTTC. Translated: CASSLSQNNEQFF.

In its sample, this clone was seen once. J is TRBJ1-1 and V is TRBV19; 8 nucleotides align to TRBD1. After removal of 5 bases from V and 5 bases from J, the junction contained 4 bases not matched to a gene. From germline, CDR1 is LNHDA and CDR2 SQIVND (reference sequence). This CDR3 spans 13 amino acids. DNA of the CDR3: TGTGCCAGTAGTGTCAGGGGGCGAACTGAAGCTTTCTTT. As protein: CASSVRGRTEAFF. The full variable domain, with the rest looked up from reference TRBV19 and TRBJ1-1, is DGGITQSPKYLFRKEGQNVTLSCEQNLNHDAMYWYRQDPGQGLRLIYYSQIVNDFQKGDIAEGYSVSREKKESFPLTVTSAQKNPTAFYLCASSVRGRTEAFFGQGTRLTVV.

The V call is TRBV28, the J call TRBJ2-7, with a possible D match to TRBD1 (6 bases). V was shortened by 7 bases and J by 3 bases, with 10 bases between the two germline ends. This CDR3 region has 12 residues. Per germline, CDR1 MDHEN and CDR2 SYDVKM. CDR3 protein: CASTLTGYEQYF. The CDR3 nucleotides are TGTGCCAGCACCCTGACAGGCTACGAGCAGTACTTC.

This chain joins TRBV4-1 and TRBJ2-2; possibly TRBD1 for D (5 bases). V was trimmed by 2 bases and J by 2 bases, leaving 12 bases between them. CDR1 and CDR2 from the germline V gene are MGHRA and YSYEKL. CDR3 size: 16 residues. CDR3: CASSQKTDLNTGELFF. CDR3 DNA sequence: TGCGCCAGCAGCCAAAAGACAGACTTAAACACCGGGGAGCTGTTTTTT.

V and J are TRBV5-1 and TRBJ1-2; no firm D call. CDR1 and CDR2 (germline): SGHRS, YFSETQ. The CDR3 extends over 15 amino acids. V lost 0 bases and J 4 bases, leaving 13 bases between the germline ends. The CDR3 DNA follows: TGCGCCAGCAGCTTGGACATTCAAAGGAGCTATGGCTACACCTTC. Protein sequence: CASSLDIQRSYGYTF.

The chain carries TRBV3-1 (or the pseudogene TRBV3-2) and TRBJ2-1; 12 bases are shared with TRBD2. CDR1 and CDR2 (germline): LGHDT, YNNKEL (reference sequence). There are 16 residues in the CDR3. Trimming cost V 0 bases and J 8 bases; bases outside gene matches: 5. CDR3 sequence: CASSQDLAGGGDEQFF. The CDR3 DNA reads TGTGCCAGCAGCCAAGACCTAGCGGGGGGGGGCGATGAGCAGTTCTTC.

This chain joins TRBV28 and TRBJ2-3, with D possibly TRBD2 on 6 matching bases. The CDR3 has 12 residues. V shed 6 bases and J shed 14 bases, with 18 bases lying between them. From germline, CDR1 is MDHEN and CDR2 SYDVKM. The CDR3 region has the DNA TGTGCCAGCAGCCCGACTAGATCTTGGGGGTATTTT. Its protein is CASSPTRSWGYF.

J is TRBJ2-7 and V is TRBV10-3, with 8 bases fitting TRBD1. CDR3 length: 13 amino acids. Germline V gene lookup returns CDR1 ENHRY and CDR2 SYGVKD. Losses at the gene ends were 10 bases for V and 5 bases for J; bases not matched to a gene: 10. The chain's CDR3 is CATAGTGSNEQYF. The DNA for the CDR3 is TGTGCCACCGCGGGGACAGGTTCCAACGAGCAGTACTTC.

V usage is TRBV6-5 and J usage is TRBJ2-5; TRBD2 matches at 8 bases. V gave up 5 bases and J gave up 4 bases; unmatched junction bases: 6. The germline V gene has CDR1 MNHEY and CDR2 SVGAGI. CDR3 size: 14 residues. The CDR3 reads CASSSSGAGETQYF. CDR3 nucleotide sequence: TGTGCCAGCAGTAGTAGCGGGGCTGGAGAGACCCAGTACTTC.

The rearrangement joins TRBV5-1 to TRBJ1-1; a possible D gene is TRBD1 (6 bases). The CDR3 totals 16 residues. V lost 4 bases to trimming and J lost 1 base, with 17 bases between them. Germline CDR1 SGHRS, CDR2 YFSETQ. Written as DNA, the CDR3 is TGCGCCAGCAGCATGAATGCAGGGGCCCGGAACACTGAAGCTTTCTTT. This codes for CASSMNAGARNTEAFF.

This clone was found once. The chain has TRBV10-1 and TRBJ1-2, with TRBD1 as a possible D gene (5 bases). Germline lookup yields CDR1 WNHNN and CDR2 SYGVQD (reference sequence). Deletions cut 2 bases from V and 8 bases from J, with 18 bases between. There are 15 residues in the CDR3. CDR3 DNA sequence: TGCGCCAGCAGTGAGACGAGGCGGACAAGGATCGGCTACACCTTC. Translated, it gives CASSETRRTRIGYTF.

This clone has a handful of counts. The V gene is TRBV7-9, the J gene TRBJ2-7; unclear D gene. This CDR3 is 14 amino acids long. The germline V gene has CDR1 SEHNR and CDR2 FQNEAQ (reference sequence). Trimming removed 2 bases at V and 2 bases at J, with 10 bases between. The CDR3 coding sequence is TGTGCCAGCAGCTTAACCGGGTCAGCCTACGAGCAGTACTTC. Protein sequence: CASSLTGSAYEQYF.

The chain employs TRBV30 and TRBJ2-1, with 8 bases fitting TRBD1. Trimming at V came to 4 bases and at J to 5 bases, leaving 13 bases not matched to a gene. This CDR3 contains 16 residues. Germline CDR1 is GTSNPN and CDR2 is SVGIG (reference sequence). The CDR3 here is CAWTKTTGTGHNEQFF. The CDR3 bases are TGTGCCTGGACCAAAACAACCGGGACAGGACACAATGAGCAGTTCTTC.

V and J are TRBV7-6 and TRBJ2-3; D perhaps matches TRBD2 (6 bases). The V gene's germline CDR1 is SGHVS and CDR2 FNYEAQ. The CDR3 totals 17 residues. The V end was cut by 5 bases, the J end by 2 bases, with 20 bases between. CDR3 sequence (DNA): TGTGCCAGCAGCCCCGGGACTGCGATGACTTTCACAGATACGCAGTATTTT. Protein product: CASSPGTAMTFTDTQYF.

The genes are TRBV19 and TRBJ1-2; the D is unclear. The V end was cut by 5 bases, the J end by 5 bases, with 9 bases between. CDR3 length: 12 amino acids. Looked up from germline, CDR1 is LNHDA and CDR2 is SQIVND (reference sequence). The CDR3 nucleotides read TGTGCCAGTAGTGGAGGGCAATATGGCTACACCTTC. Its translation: CASSGGQYGYTF.

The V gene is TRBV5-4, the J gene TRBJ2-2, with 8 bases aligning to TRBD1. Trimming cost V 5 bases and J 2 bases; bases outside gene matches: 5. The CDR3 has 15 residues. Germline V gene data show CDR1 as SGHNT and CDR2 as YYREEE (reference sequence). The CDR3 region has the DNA TGTGCCAGCAGTCTTGCAGGGGGCAACACCGGGGAGCTGTTTTTT. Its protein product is CASSLAGGNTGELFF.

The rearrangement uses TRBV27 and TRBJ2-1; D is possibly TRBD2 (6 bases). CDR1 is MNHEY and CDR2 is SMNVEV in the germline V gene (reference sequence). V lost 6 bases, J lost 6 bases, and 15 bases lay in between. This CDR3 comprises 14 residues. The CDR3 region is CASRLQMRGNEQFF. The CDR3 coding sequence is TGTGCCAGCAGACTCCAGATGCGGGGCAATGAGCAGTTCTTC.

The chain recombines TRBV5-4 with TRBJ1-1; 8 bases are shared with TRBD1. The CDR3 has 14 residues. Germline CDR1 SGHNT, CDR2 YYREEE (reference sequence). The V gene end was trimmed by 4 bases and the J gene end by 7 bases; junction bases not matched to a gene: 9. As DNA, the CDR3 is TGTGCCAGCAGCAGGACAGGGACTGGGAGTGAAGCTTTCTTT. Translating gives CASSRTGTGSEAFF. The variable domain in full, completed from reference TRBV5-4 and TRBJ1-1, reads ETGVTQSPTHLIKTRGQQVTLRCSSQSGHNTVSWYQQALGQGPQFIFQYYREEENGRGNFPPRFSGLQFPNYSSELNVNALELDDSALYLCASSRTGTGSEAFFGQGTRLTVV.

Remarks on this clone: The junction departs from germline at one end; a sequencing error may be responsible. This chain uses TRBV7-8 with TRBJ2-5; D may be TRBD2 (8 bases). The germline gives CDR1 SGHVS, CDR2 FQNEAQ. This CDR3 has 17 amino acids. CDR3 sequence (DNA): TGTGCCAGCAGGCCGGCGCGGGACAGCGGGGGCCAAGCGACCCAGTACTTC. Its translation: CASRPARDSGGQATQYF.

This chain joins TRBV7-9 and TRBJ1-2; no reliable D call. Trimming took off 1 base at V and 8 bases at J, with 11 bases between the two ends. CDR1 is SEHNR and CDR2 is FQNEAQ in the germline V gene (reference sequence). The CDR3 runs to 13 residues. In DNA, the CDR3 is TGTGCCAGCAGCTTAGGCTCCGCGAGAGGCTACACCTTC. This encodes CASSLGSARGYTF.

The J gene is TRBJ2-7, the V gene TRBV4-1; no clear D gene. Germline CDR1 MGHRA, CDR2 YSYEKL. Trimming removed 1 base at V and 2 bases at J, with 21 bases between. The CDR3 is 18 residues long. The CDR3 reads CASSQVDFLPGSPYEQYF. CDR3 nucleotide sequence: TGCGCCAGCAGCCAAGTCGACTTTTTACCGGGTTCTCCCTACGAGCAGTACTTC.